The rows below give T cell receptor beta chains drawn from one sample of a study of T cells in Graves' hyperthyroidism and ophthalmopathy. TCRdb re-derived calls from the multiplex PCR reads in MiXCR, one entry per CDR3 protein. The sample lists 450,000 to 650,000 distinct CDR3 sequences, 15% to 20% occurring once. Sequenced material: blood. The receptor source for this set is a woman aged 18-35 years with Graves' ophthalmopathy. The CDR3 runs from the conserved cysteine through the conserved F or W. A D gene is named only where the DNA matches it firmly. Size values are once, few and many counts, or a class for expanded clones, and some rows have none.

V	J	D	size	DNA	CDR3
TRBV6-1	TRBJ2-1	TRBD2	many	TGTGCCAGCAGTGAAGCGGACGGGAGGGCCCTGGATGAGCAGTTCTTC	CASSEADGRALDEQFF
TRBV6-1	TRBJ2-3	-	many	TGTGCCAGCTCAAGGGAGGCCAACACAGATACGCAGTATTTT	CASSREANTDTQYF
TRBV25-1	TRBJ2-6	-	few	TGTGCCAGCACCGGTAAAGGACAGAACTCTGGGGCCAACGTCCTGACTTTC	CASTGKGQNSGANVLTF
TRBV4-2	TRBJ2-7	TRBD2	-	TGTGCCAGCAGCCAACATAGCGGGGGGTTCTACGAGCAGTACTTC	CASSQHSGGFYEQYF
TRBV7-3	TRBJ2-7	-	many	TGTGCCAGCAGCAAGGGGGGCGGTGGCTCCTACGAGCAGTACTTC	CASSKGGGGSYEQYF
TRBV7-9	TRBJ1-2	-	many	TGTGCCAGCAGCTCCGGGGACGCCTATGGCTACACCTTC	CASSSGDAYGYTF
TRBV30	TRBJ1-5	-	many	TGTGCCTGGAGGGGGGGATACAATCAGCCCCAGCATTTT	CAWRGGYNQPQHF
TRBV7-3	TRBJ2-7	-	-	TGCGCCAGCAGCCAAGATTGGCAATCCTACGAGCAGTACTTC	CASSQDWQSYEQYF
TRBV14	TRBJ2-5	-	many	TGTGCCAGCAGCCAAGCCAGGGGAGGGCCTGAGGAGACCCAGTACTTC	CASSQARGGPEETQYF
TRBV2	TRBJ2-1	TRBD2	many	TGTGCCAGCAGTGATAGACTAGCGGACCACTTCTCCTACAATGAGCAGTTCTTC	CASSDRLADHFSYNEQFF
TRBV28	TRBJ1-2	-	many	TGTGCCAGCAGATCCCAGGGTTGGGGCGGTGATGGCTACACCTTC	CASRSQGWGGDGYTF
TRBV7-9	TRBJ1-1	-	many	TGTGCCAGCAGCTGGGTACCGAACACTGAAGCTTTCTTT	CASSWVPNTEAFF
TRBV20-1	TRBJ2-1	TRBD2	many	TGCAGTGCTATGGGGCCTAGCGGAAGCTCCTACAATGAGCAGTTCTTC	CSAMGPSGSSYNEQFF
TRBV30	TRBJ1-4	TRBD1	-	TGTGCCTGGAGCTACTCCGGGACAGTTAATGAAAAACTGTTTTTT	CAWSYSGTVNEKLFF